A selection of T cell receptor beta chains follows, all from one sample in a study of identical twins. TCRdb itself ran the 5' RACE reads through MiXCR, one entry per CDR3 protein. The sample consists of approximately 500,000 distinct CDR3 sequences, 20% to 25% of them appearing once. The sample was also reused in another study, on T cells expressing NK-cell markers.

Sequenced material: CD4+ T cells sorted from blood. Every receptor here comes from a woman aged 18-29 years in good health. CDR3s include the opening cysteine and the closing phenylalanine or tryptophan. A D gene is named only where the DNA matches it firmly. Size values are once, few and many counts, or a class for expanded clones, and some rows have none.

few,TRBJ1-1,15,TRBV11-2,TRBD1,CASSPMRQGDTEAFF,TGTGCCAGCAGCCCAATGAGACAGGGGGACACTGAAGCTTTCTTT
-,TRBJ2-1,15,TRBV5-1,TRBD1,CASSLAGDRGLGQFF,TGCGCCAGCAGCTTGGCCGGGGACAGGGGCTTGGGGCAGTTCTTC
-,TRBJ1-1,14,TRBV18,TRBD1,CASSLDHRGAEAFF,TGTGCCAGCTCCCTCGACCACAGGGGAGCTGAAGCTTTCTTT
few,TRBJ2-3,15,TRBV7-9,-,CASSPGDSSTDTQYF,TGTGCCAGCAGCCCGGGGGACAGCAGCACAGATACGCAGTATTTT
few,TRBJ2-1,14,TRBV4-1,-,CASSQDVSWNEQFF,TGCGCCAGCAGCCAAGATGTGAGCTGGAATGAGCAGTTCTTC
-,TRBJ2-1,15,TRBV7-2,-,CASSFRFGGGNEQFF,TGTGCCAGCAGCTTCCGCTTCGGAGGGGGAAATGAGCAGTTCTTC
few,TRBJ2-7,14,TRBV20-1,-,CSARASTGTREQYF,TGCAGTGCTAGAGCCTCCACCGGGACACGCGAGCAGTACTTC
many,TRBJ1-2,17,TRBV27,TRBD1,CASATIRAGQGIYGYTF,TGTGCCAGCGCCACAATCAGAGCTGGACAGGGGATCTATGGCTACACCTTC
-,TRBJ2-1,16,TRBV6-2/TRBV6-3,TRBD2,CASSYSSGKKWNEQFF,TGTGCCAGCAGTTACAGTAGCGGGAAGAAATGGAATGAGCAGTTCTTC
few,TRBJ2-7,15,TRBV9,TRBD1,CASSVATGGFYEQYF,TGTGCCAGCAGCGTAGCGACAGGGGGCTTTTACGAGCAGTACTTC
-,TRBJ2-1,14,TRBV18,-,CASSSDHGYNEQFF,TGTGCCAGCTCGTCGGATCATGGGTACAATGAGCAGTTCTTC
-,TRBJ2-3,16,TRBV7-6,-,CASGWGQVESTDTQYF,TGTGCCAGCGGCTGGGGGCAGGTGGAAAGCACAGATACGCAGTATTTT
few,TRBJ2-7,12,TRBV10-3,-,CAISREVYEQYF,TGTGCCATCAGCCGGGAAGTCTACGAGCAGTACTTC
few,TRBJ2-7,15,TRBV7-2,TRBD2,CASSLEVAGFYEQYF,TGTGCCAGCAGCTTAGAGGTAGCGGGCTTTTACGAGCAGTACTTC
-,TRBJ1-2,14,TRBV20-1,-,CSAPDRDTQDGYTF,TGCAGTGCTCCCGACCGGGACACTCAGGATGGCTACACCTTC
few,TRBJ1-2,13,TRBV20-1,TRBD1,CSARNRGTQGYTF,TGCAGTGCTAGGAACAGGGGGACTCAAGGCTACACCTTC
many,TRBJ2-3,14,TRBV5-1,-,CASSSTGTKEAQYF,TGCGCCAGCAGCTCGACCGGGACCAAGGAGGCGCAGTATTTT
few,TRBJ2-1,15,TRBV2,TRBD2,CASSGGLAMALEQFF,TGTGCCAGCAGTGGGGGACTAGCGATGGCCCTTGAGCAGTTCTTC
-,TRBJ2-7,17,TRBV6-2/TRBV6-3,TRBD1,CASSNYRGQGERNEQYF,TGTGCCAGCAGCAACTACCGGGGACAGGGGGAGCGCAACGAGCAGTACTTC
many,TRBJ2-1,14,TRBV12-3/TRBV12-4,TRBD2,CASSLAGAYNEQFF,TGTGCCAGCAGCCTAGCGGGAGCCTACAATGAGCAGTTCTTC
-,TRBJ1-1,15,TRBV5-1,-,CASSLRGGRDTEAFF,TGCGCCAGCAGCCTTAGGGGGGGCCGAGATACTGAAGCTTTCTTT
few,TRBJ2-6,18,TRBV5-6,-,CASSSTGTGGSGANVLTF,TGTGCCAGCAGCTCCACAGGGACGGGCGGCTCTGGGGCCAACGTCCTGACTTTC
few,TRBJ1-4,14,TRBV10-3,-,CAISPGRAGEKLFF,TGTGCCATCAGCCCGGGACGGGCGGGGGAAAAACTGTTTTTT
few,TRBJ1-3,14,TRBV20-1,-,CSALGSRSGNTIYF,TGCAGTGCTCTAGGGTCACGCTCTGGAAACACCATATATTTT
-,TRBJ2-7,15,TRBV4-3,TRBD1,CASSQDDRGPYEQYF,TGCGCCAGCAGCCAAGATGACAGGGGGCCCTACGAGCAGTACTTC
few,TRBJ2-5,14,TRBV3-1,-,CASSPSTAQETQYF,TGTGCCAGCAGCCCCTCGACAGCGCAAGAGACCCAGTACTTC
-,TRBJ2-1,16,TRBV24-1,TRBD1,CATSDSGQGAFNEQFF,TGTGCCACCAGTGATTCCGGACAGGGGGCTTTCAATGAGCAGTTCTTC
many,TRBJ1-2,15,TRBV20-1,-,CSARASSGLYYGYTF,TGCAGTGCTAGGGCCTCCTCAGGGCTATATTATGGCTACACCTTC
many,TRBJ2-7,15,TRBV20-1,TRBD2,CSARQTSGSPHEQYF,TGCAGTGCTAGACAGACTAGCGGGAGTCCCCACGAGCAGTACTTC
-,TRBJ2-7,15,TRBV20-1,-,CSASLKVQGLIEQYF,TGCAGTGCTAGCCTAAAAGTACAGGGTCTTATCGAGCAGTACTTC
-,TRBJ2-1,14,TRBV5-1,-,CASSLGQLGNEQFF,TGCGCCAGCAGCTTGGGACAGCTAGGGAATGAGCAGTTCTTC
-,TRBJ2-5,15,TRBV11-2,-,CASSERRVSGETQYF,TGTGCCAGCAGCGAACGGCGGGTTTCAGGGGAGACCCAGTACTTC
-,TRBJ2-1,15,TRBV2,TRBD2,CASSAGTSELNEQFF,TGTGCCAGCAGTGCCGGGACTAGCGAGCTCAATGAGCAGTTCTTC
few,TRBJ2-1,14,TRBV20-1,-,CSAPMGEGWREQFF,TGCAGTGCTCCCATGGGGGAAGGTTGGCGTGAGCAGTTCTTC
-,TRBJ2-3,11,TRBV12-5,-,CASGITDTQYF,TGTGCTAGTGGTATCACAGATACGCAGTATTTT
few,TRBJ1-5,15,TRBV20-1,-,CSAIRSEISNQPQHF,TGCAGTGCTATCAGGTCCGAAATAAGCAATCAGCCCCAGCATTTT
-,TRBJ1-1,15,TRBV11-2,TRBD1,CASSLGRGLVTEAFF,TGTGCCAGCAGCTTAGGCAGGGGGCTTGTGACTGAAGCTTTCTTT
few,TRBJ2-6,15,TRBV12-3/TRBV12-4,TRBD2,CASRGGNSGANVLTF,TGTGCCAGCAGGGGAGGGAACTCTGGGGCCAACGTCCTGACTTTC
few,TRBJ2-5,15,TRBV2,TRBD2,CASSLLAGGRETQYF,TGTGCCAGCAGTCTTTTAGCGGGGGGGCGGGAGACCCAGTACTTC
-,TRBJ1-2,12,TRBV12-3/TRBV12-4,TRBD1,CASRRGRGGYTF,TGTGCCAGCAGGAGGGGGCGCGGTGGCTACACCTTC
many,TRBJ1-4,16,TRBV6-1,TRBD1,CASRVRDRGSEEKLFF,TGTGCCAGCAGGGTCCGGGACAGGGGTTCGGAGGAAAAACTGTTTTTT
-,TRBJ2-5,12,TRBV24-1,TRBD2,CAATSPRETQYF,TGTGCCGCGACTAGCCCCAGAGAGACCCAGTACTTC
-,TRBJ2-3,11,TRBV12-3/TRBV12-4,-,CASSVGYTQYF,TGTGCCAGCAGTGTAGGGTATACGCAGTATTTT
few,TRBJ2-3,16,TRBV5-1,-,CASSASSGFAEDTQYF,TGCGCCAGCAGCGCCTCGAGCGGGTTCGCTGAAGATACGCAGTATTTT
-,TRBJ2-2,17,TRBV5-6,-,CASSPAKGKGNTGELFF,TGTGCCAGCAGCCCTGCTAAGGGAAAAGGGAACACCGGGGAGCTGTTTTTT
-,TRBJ1-1,14,TRBV18,-,CASSPIQGQTEAFF,TGTGCCAGCTCACCAATCCAGGGGCAGACTGAAGCTTTCTTT